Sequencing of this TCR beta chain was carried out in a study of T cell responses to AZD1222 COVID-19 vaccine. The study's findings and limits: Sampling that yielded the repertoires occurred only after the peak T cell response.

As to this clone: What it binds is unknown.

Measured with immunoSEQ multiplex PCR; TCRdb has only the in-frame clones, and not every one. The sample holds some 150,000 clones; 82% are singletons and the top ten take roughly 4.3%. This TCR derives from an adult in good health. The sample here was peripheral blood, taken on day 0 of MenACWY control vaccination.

CDR3 region: CSATDNEQFF. In DNA, the CDR3 is TGCAGTGCTACCGACAATGAGCAGTTCTTC. The chain has TRBV20-1 and TRBJ2-1; D is undetermined. Germline assignment: CDR1 DFQATT and CDR2 SNEGSKA (reference sequence). CDR3 length: 10 amino acids. With 4 bases removed from V and 5 bases from J, the gap between germline ends came to 3 bases.